One and the same sample provided the 8 T cell receptor beta chains below, sequenced in a study of cytomegalovirus exposure and HLA in healthy donors. PCR used 60 Vbeta primers and 13 Jbeta primers. TCRdb's copy holds only in-frame clones and misses some; the assay was immunoSEQ multiplex PCR. The data show about 82,000 clones, around 80% seen once. The sequencing input was PBMCs. These receptors came from a human donor in good health.

The V gene is TRBV19, the J gene TRBJ1-2, with unresolved D. This CDR3 spans 14 amino acids. CDR1 is LNHDA and CDR2 is SQIVND in the germline V gene (reference sequence). The V end lost 1 base, the J end lost 4 bases, and 10 bases lay between the germline ends. The CDR3 bases are TGTGCCAGTAGTATAGCTGGCTCGGGCTATGGCTACACCTTC. Amino acids: CASSIAGSGYGYTF.

DNA of the CDR3: TGTGCCAGCAGCCCGGATACGGGGTACGAGCAGTACTTC. Translating gives CASSPDTGYEQYF. V gene TRBV5-4 combines with J gene TRBJ2-7; D possibly corresponds to TRBD2 (5 bases). This CDR3 is 13 amino acids long. Trimming pared 4 bases from V and 4 bases from J, leaving 12 bases between. In germline, CDR1 is SGHNT, CDR2 YYREEE (reference sequence).

The chain is built from TRBV5-8 and TRBJ2-5; D is perhaps TRBD1 (6 bases). The CDR3 length is 16 residues. Trimming shortened V by 4 bases and J by 5 bases, and 21 bases separated the two germline ends. Germline V gene data show CDR1 as SGHTS and CDR2 as YDEGEE. CDR3 in amino acids: CASSPLTGFNPETQYF. DNA for the CDR3: TGTGCCAGCAGCCCCCTAACAGGGTTCAATCCGGAGACCCAGTACTTC. The variable domain in full, completed from reference TRBV5-8 and TRBJ2-5, reads EAGVTQSPTHLIKTRGQQATLRCSPISGHTSVYWYQQALGLGLQFLLWYDEGEERNRGNFPPRFSGRQFPNYSSELNVNALELEDSALYLCASSPLTGFNPETQYFGPGTRLLVL.

The chain carries TRBV6-5 and TRBJ1-2; 8 bases agree with TRBD1. CDR3 size: 14 residues. Germline V CDR1 and CDR2: MNHEY, SVGAGI. The junction had 1 base not matched to a gene; V was cut back by 2 bases and J by 2 bases. In nucleotides, the CDR3 is TGTGCCAGCAGTTACGGGACAGGAAACTATGGCTACACCTTC. Protein sequence: CASSYGTGNYGYTF.

The chain has TRBV5-4 and TRBJ1-2; the match to TRBD1 covers 7 bases. The ends lost 3 bases at V and 3 bases at J; junction bases unmatched: 14. The CDR3 runs to 17 residues. Germline V gives CDR1 SGHNT, CDR2 YYREEE (reference sequence). In DNA, the CDR3 is TGTGCCAGCAGCTATACAGGGGCGTCACATCTATACTATGGCTACACCTTC. Protein: CASSYTGASHLYYGYTF.

The V and J genes are TRBV5-8 and TRBJ2-3, with D tentatively TRBD2 (7 bases). This CDR3 is 19 amino acids long. The ends were cut back, 0 bases at V and 1 base at J, with 21 bases in the middle. The germline V gene has CDR1 SGHTS and CDR2 YDEGEE. The CDR3 region is CASSLAVLWGGPGTDTQYF. Here the CDR3 DNA reads TGTGCCAGCAGCTTGGCGGTTTTGTGGGGGGGGCCGGGCACAGATACGCAGTATTTT. The entire variable domain, with the rest obtained from reference TRBV5-8 and TRBJ2-3, is as follows: EAGVTQSPTHLIKTRGQQATLRCSPISGHTSVYWYQQALGLGLQFLLWYDEGEERNRGNFPPRFSGRQFPNYSSELNVNALELEDSALYLCASSLAVLWGGPGTDTQYFGPGTRLTVL.

This clone was observed a handful of times. The gene calls are TRBV6-5 and TRBJ2-5; D may be TRBD1 (7 bases). Germline V gene lookup returns CDR1 MNHEY and CDR2 SVGAGI. The V end lost 6 bases, the J end lost 9 bases, and 23 bases lay between the germline ends. The length of the CDR3 is 15 residues. The CDR3 bases are TGTGCCAGCAGCCTCAGGGGGGCCTTGAGATGGGCCCAGTACTTC. This sequence encodes CASSLRGALRWAQYF.

The chain combines TRBV7-6 with TRBJ2-7; 7 bases match TRBD1. The length of the CDR3 is 12 residues. Germline CDR1 is SGHVS and CDR2 is FNYEAQ. Trimming at V came to 4 bases and at J to 12 bases, leaving 9 bases not matched to a gene. CDR3 bases: TGTGCCAGCAGCTCAGGGACAGTGGGGCTGTACTTC. Its translation: CASSSGTVGLYF.